The text below deals with one T cell receptor beta chain. What it binds is not known. The record originates from a study of OX40 agonist ivuxolimab in advanced cancers. The wider study: Males comprised 82.7% of the group, whose mean age was approximately 62 years (range roughly 23 to 90). The study's findings and limits: In general, CD8+ T cells held more expanded clones than CD4+ did, on average.

The CDR3 is made up of 15 amino acids. Germline loops: CDR1 SGHDT, CDR2 YYEEEE. Trimming pared 4 bases from V and 4 bases from J, leaving 16 bases between. Assay used: immunoSEQ multiplex PCR; TCRdb lists only in-frame clones, some missing. The sample shows 50,000 to 70,000 clones, around 87% of them seen only once. People who had autoimmune disease history or systemic immunosuppression were excluded. Samples were taken at baseline and on day 1 of cycles 4 and 7. The rearrangement joins TRBV5-6 to TRBJ2-3, with D possibly TRBD2 on 5 matching bases. Sequencing used CD4+ or CD8+ T cells sorted from blood, obtained in a trial of the OX40 agonist ivuxolimab. This TCR was sampled from an adult with an advanced solid tumor such as melanoma, head and neck, liver or kidney cancer. The DNA for the CDR3 is TGTGCCAGCAGCCCAACTATAAAGGGAGCAGATACGCAGTATTTT. Translated: CASSPTIKGADTQYF.